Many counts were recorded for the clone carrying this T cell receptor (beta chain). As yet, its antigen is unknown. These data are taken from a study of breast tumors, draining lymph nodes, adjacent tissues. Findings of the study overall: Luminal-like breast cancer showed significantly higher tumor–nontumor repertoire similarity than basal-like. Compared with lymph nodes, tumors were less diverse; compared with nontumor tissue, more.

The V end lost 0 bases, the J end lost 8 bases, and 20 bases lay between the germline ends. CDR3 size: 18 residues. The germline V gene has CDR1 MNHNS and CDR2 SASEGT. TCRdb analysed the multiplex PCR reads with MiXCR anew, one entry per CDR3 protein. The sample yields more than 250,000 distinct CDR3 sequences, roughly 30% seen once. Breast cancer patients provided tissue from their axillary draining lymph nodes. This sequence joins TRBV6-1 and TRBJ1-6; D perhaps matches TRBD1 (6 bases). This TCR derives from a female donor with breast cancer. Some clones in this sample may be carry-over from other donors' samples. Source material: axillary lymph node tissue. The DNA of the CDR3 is TGTGCCAGCAGTGAAGCTCCACTTACAACAGGGACTTATTCACCCCTCCACTTT. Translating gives CASSEAPLTTGTYSPLHF.